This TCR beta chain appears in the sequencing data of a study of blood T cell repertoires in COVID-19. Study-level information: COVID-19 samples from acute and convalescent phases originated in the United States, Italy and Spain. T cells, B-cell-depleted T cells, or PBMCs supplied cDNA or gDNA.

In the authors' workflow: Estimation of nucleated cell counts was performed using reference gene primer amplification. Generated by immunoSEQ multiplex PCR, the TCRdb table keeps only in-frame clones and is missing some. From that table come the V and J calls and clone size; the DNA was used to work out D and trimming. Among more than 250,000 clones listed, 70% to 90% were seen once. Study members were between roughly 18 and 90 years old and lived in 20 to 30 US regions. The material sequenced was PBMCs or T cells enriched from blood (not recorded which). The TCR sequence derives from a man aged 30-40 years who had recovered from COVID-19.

The CDR3 protein is CASSLRQGSEQYF. CDR3 in DNA: TGTGCCAGCAGCTTACGACAGGGGTCCGAGCAGTACTTC. The V gene is TRBV6-5, the J gene TRBJ2-7; 8 positions match TRBD1. The CDR3 loop spans 13 amino acids. Germline trimming cut 6 bases from V and 6 bases from J; bases unmatched to any gene: 7. Germline V gene lookup returns CDR1 MNHEY and CDR2 SVGAGI.